Below, 15 T cell receptor beta chains from the same sample are listed, as sequenced in a study of PD-L1 blockade in urothelial cancer. Profiling relied on immunoSEQ multiplex PCR, and the TCRdb table lists in-frame clones only, not all of them. The top ten clones hold about 7.4% of a sample with about 81,000 clones, around four fifths of them seen once. Time point in this sample: pretreatment peripheral blood. The sample was PBMCs, taken around atezolizumab (anti-PD-L1) treatment. Receptor source: a man aged 35-49 years with urothelial cancer.

The chain links TRBV6-5 to TRBJ2-7; no definite D call. The V gene's germline CDR1 is MNHEY and CDR2 SVGAGI. The CDR3 is 14 amino acids. Between the trimmed V and J ends, which lost 0 bases and 1 base, there was a span of 7 bases. The DNA for the CDR3 is TGTGCCAGCAGTTACTCAGAAGCGTCCTACGAGCAGTACTTC. Translation: CASSYSEASYEQYF.

In its sample, this clone was seen once. CDR3 sequence: CASSSVDREDGYTF. CDR3 DNA: TGTGCCAGCAGCTCGGTGGACAGGGAAGATGGCTACACCTTC. V gene TRBV7-9 combines with J gene TRBJ1-2, with 8 bases fitting TRBD1. The CDR3 is made up of 14 amino acids. The trim removed 4 bases at V and 6 bases at J, leaving 7 bases unmatched. Germline V gene sequence: CDR1 SEHNR, CDR2 FQNEAQ (reference sequence).

The genes are TRBV7-2 and TRBJ2-5; maybe TRBD1 (6 bases). CDR3 size: 15 residues. The germline V gene encodes CDR1 SGHTA and CDR2 FQGNSA. The germline V and J ends were trimmed by 2 bases and 5 bases, with 15 bases remaining between them. The CDR3 region has the DNA TGTGCCAGCAGCTTACCACAGGGTGGGGTGGAGACCCAGTACTTC. Translated: CASSLPQGGVETQYF.

The genes are TRBV19 and TRBJ1-4; the match to TRBD1 covers 7 bases. This CDR3 contains 14 residues. Germline CDR1 reads LNHDA; CDR2 reads SQIVND (reference sequence). With V trimmed by 5 bases and J by 3 bases, 3 bases remained unmatched. CDR3 DNA sequence: TGTGCCAGTAGTCATGGACAGGCTAATGAAAAACTGTTTTTT. Translated, it gives CASSHGQANEKLFF.

The chain carries TRBV27 and TRBJ2-5; the match to TRBD2 covers 7 bases. This CDR3 region has 12 residues. Looked up from germline, CDR1 is MNHEY and CDR2 is SMNVEV (reference sequence). V was pared by 5 bases and J by 6 bases, with 3 bases of the junction left unmatched. The CDR3 DNA reads TGTGCCAGCAGTAGGGGAGGGCAGACCCAGTACTTC. This translates into CASSRGGQTQYF.

The chain combines TRBV7-3 with TRBJ2-7; D is undetermined. V lost 1 base, J lost 5 bases, and 12 bases lay in between. This CDR3 is built from 14 residues. Germline V CDR1 and CDR2: SGHTA, FQGTGA. CDR3 sequence (DNA): TGTGCCAGCAGCTTAAGAGGAACCAACGACGAGCAGTACTTC. It codes for CASSLRGTNDEQYF.

The chain recombines TRBV5-1 with TRBJ2-2; D not certain. The CDR3 covers 14 residues. Germline-derived CDR1 and CDR2 are SGHRS and YFSETQ. V was trimmed by 3 bases and J by 3 bases, leaving 9 bases between them. In nucleotides, the CDR3 is TGCGCCAGCAGCTACATGGTCTACACCGGGGAGCTGTTTTTT. This encodes CASSYMVYTGELFF.

The chain combines TRBV14 with TRBJ2-5; 7 nucleotides agree with TRBD1. Germline-derived CDR1 and CDR2 are SGHDN and FVKESK. J was trimmed by 1 base and V by 2 bases; bases with no gene match: 1. The CDR3 consists of 14 residues. This CDR3 is CASSQNRGQETQYF. Written as DNA, the CDR3 is TGTGCCAGCAGCCAAAACAGGGGCCAAGAGACCCAGTACTTC.

The gene calls are TRBV5-1 and TRBJ2-1; TRBD1 aligns across 10 bases. The germline V gene has CDR1 SGHRS and CDR2 YFSETQ. CDR3 length equals 14 residues. The trim removed 9 bases at V and 9 bases at J, leaving 12 bases unmatched. CDR3 in DNA: TGCGCCACCCCCCCGGGACAGGGGAGGGTTGAGCAGTTCTTC. Amino acid sequence: CATPPGQGRVEQFF.

The chain has TRBV6-5 and TRBJ2-7, with D possibly being TRBD2 (6 bases). The germline gives CDR1 MNHEY, CDR2 SVGAGI. CDR3 length equals 15 residues. The V end was cut by 2 bases, the J end by 3 bases, with 14 bases between. Here the CDR3 reads CASSYRRGGSYEQYF. In nucleotides, the CDR3 is TGTGCCAGCAGTTACAGGAGGGGAGGTAGCTACGAGCAGTACTTC.

This clone showed up just a few times. Here the CDR3 reads CASSHGAYEQFF. CDR3 DNA: TGTGCCAGCTCCCATGGGGCGTATGAGCAGTTCTTC. The chain is built from TRBV6-1 and TRBJ2-1; D may be TRBD1 (5 bases). V shed 8 bases and J shed 8 bases, with 13 bases lying between them. This CDR3 is built from 12 residues. Per the germline V gene, CDR1 is MNHNS and CDR2 is SASEGT.

J is TRBJ1-1 and V is TRBV19, with D possibly being TRBD1 (5 bases). Looked up from germline, CDR1 is LNHDA and CDR2 is SQIVND (reference sequence). Trimming shortened V by 3 bases and J by 2 bases, and 16 bases separated the two germline ends. The CDR3 spans 16 residues. This CDR3 reads CASSMWGGETNTEAFF. In nucleotides, the CDR3 is TGTGCCAGTAGTATGTGGGGGGGGGAAACAAACACTGAAGCTTTCTTT.

This chain connects TRBV27 to TRBJ2-7, with no clear D. Germline CDR1 is MNHEY and CDR2 is SMNVEV (reference sequence). Trimming removed 3 bases from V and 5 bases from J, with 11 bases in between. CDR3 size: 13 residues. DNA for the CDR3: TGTGCCAGCAGTTTCCGAGAACCTCACGAGCAGTACTTC. Residues: CASSFREPHEQYF.

The chain employs TRBV7-9 and TRBJ2-1, with D unclear. V was pared by 1 base and J by 2 bases, with 9 bases between. CDR1 and CDR2 from the germline V gene are SEHNR and FQNEAQ (reference sequence). The CDR3 totals 15 residues. The CDR3 sequence is CASSLVVGPYNEQFF. CDR3 bases: TGTGCCAGCAGCTTAGTAGTGGGCCCCTACAATGAGCAGTTCTTC.

The chain carries TRBV29-1 and TRBJ2-7; TRBD1 might be the D (6 bases). With 7 bases removed from V and 1 base from J, the gap between germline ends came to 20 bases. The CDR3 runs 15 residues. The germline gives CDR1 SQVTM, CDR2 ANQGSEA. CDR3 sequence: CSAGDMALGSYEQYF. CDR3 DNA: TGCAGCGCCGGGGACATGGCCCTGGGGTCCTACGAGCAGTACTTC.